This T cell receptor (beta chain) was recovered during a study of T-cell memory formation after mild COVID-19. TCRdb reprocessed the 5' RACE reads with MiXCR, giving one entry per CDR3 protein. The table lists about 560,000 distinct CDR3 sequences, roughly a fifth of them singletons, with approximately 8.4% in the top ten. The CDR3 totals 14 residues. The V gene's germline CDR1 is SGHVS and CDR2 FNYEAQ. With 5 bases removed from V and 4 bases from J, the gap between germline ends came to 15 bases. This clonotype was observed at least ten times. The receptor was derived from an adult woman who had mild COVID-19 (a few samples of this study predate the infection). Cell type and time point are not known. The chain combines TRBV7-6 with TRBJ2-7; D perhaps matches TRBD2 (6 bases). The specimen sequenced was PBMCs or a T cell subset sorted from them (not recorded which). The DNA for the CDR3 is TGTGCCAGCAGCCTGGCGGAGGGCTCGTACGAGCAGTACTTC. It translates to CASSLAEGSYEQYF.